The 5 T cell receptor beta chains given below trace back to one sample, sequenced in a study of shared clonotypes between healthy human individuals. The data were produced by immunoSEQ multiplex PCR, yet TCRdb's version contains in-frame clones alone and is incomplete. Of about 550,000 clones in the sample, roughly 95% were seen once. Naive CD8 cells were CD45RO-negative, positively selected for CCR7, excluding terminally differentiated effector memory CD45RA+ cells. What was sequenced was naive CD8+ T cells sorted from blood. The receptors come from a woman in her twenties or thirties in good health.

The chain links TRBV2 to TRBJ2-7; 11 nucleotides align to TRBD2. CDR1 SNHLY and CDR2 FYNNEI come from the germline V gene. V lost 0 bases to trimming and J lost 3 bases; unmatched junction nucleotides: 7. This CDR3 is 17 amino acids long. The DNA of the CDR3 is TGTGCCAGCAGTGAAGCGCTTGTCCTAGCGGGGGGCTACGAGCAGTACTTC. Translating gives CASSEALVLAGGYEQYF.

The chain is built from TRBV29-1 and TRBJ2-1, with 7 bases matching TRBD2. CDR1 and CDR2 from the germline V gene are SQVTM and ANQGSEA. J lost 15 bases, V lost 7 bases, and 9 bases had no gene match. The CDR3 is made up of 10 amino acids. CDR3 loop: CSATSVGLFF. In DNA form, the CDR3 reads TGCAGCGCCACTAGCGTCGGGCTGTTCTTC.

V usage is TRBV7-9 and J usage is TRBJ2-1, with 8 bases matching TRBD2. CDR3 size: 18 residues. The germline V gene has CDR1 SEHNR and CDR2 FQNEAQ (reference sequence). Trimming cost V 3 bases and J 3 bases; bases outside gene matches: 13. CDR3 region: CASSFPREGSGIYNEQFF. The CDR3 bases are TGTGCCAGCAGCTTTCCCAGGGAGGGTAGCGGGATCTACAATGAGCAGTTCTTC.

The chain recombines TRBV9 with TRBJ1-2, with 9 positions matching TRBD1. Germline V lookup: CDR1 SGDLS, CDR2 YYNGEE. J gave up 8 bases and V 3 bases, and 8 bases lay outside the gene matches. CDR3 length: 14 residues. Here the CDR3 DNA reads TGTGCCAGCAGCGAAACGGGACAGGGAGACGGCTACACCTTC. Residues: CASSETGQGDGYTF.

The chain recombines TRBV4-1 with TRBJ2-1, with 8 bases lining up with TRBD2. Looked up from germline, CDR1 is MGHRA and CDR2 is YSYEKL. J lost 7 bases, V lost 3 bases, and 8 bases had no gene match. The CDR3 has 15 amino acids. CDR3 residues: CASSHAGTSLNEQFF. Here the CDR3 DNA reads TGCGCCAGCAGCCATGCTGGGACTAGTCTTAATGAGCAGTTCTTC.